This T cell receptor (beta chain) came from a study of monozygotic twins with inflammatory bowel disease. Using eight separate reactions per sample, the authors generated cDNA. TCRdb re-called the 5' RACE reads and shows each CDR3 protein once, DNA omitted. This sample's table reports about 330,000 distinct CDR3 sequences. CDR1 MNHEY and CDR2 SMNVEV come from the germline V gene (reference sequence). The CDR3 extends over 11 amino acids. The sample consisted of blood. V and J are TRBV27 and TRBJ2-3. The source is a human donor with ulcerative colitis or Crohn's disease, or a healthy co-twin of an affected twin (not recorded which). This CDR3 is CASTQPDTQYF.